This T cell receptor beta chain stems from a study of cytomegalovirus exposure and HLA in healthy donors (dated by TCRdb to about 2017). Looking at the study overall: An earlier analysis of several hundred of the donors reported approximately 300 Gb of sequence data and around 110 million unique TCR beta sequences obtained from some 170 million T cells. Rather than using new phenotypic data, the later analysis identified candidate immune exposures from TCR beta sequences and from how often those sequences occurred across donors. A separate validation cohort of roughly 130 different subjects was used in addition to the 666-subject first cohort. The study aimed to test whether signatures of past pathogen exposure could be identified by cataloging public T cell receptors. Because of strong linkage in the cohort, a handful of DR-DQ haplotypes were treated as single units for association and clustering. Both class I and class II loci were covered by HLA typing, at four-digit resolution. An early release that covered roughly 600 HLA-typed donors contained about 290 gigabases of sequencing data and approximately 85 million unique TCR sequences. An earlier analysis of around 540 of the donors applied high-throughput TCR beta sequencing to assess whether each TCR beta V gene segment acted as functional or pseudogenic. The genetic ancestry cluster associated with self-reported Caucasian donors included 81% of the roughly 360 genotyped donors. On average, 235,054 unique TCR beta nucleotide sequences were sequenced per donor among a few hundred genotyped donors of the cohort, with around 19% of those sequences being non-productive. High-throughput TCR immunosequencing, statistical association of individual TCRs with disease status, and machine learning were combined to predict cytomegalovirus infection status. In a later genetic analysis, genome-wide SNP genotypes for 398 of the 666 donors were used, and that subset was treated as a discovery cohort. The T cell repertoires of several hundred subjects were profiled by immunosequencing and related to cytomegalovirus serostatus. A later analysis re-examined previously published TCR beta repertoires from about 670 donors and added high-resolution HLA genotyping to investigate patterns of TCR occurrence. The number of typed donors differed by locus: about 629-630 for A, B, C, DRB1 and DQB1; approximately 520 for DQA1; 606 for DPA1; and roughly 450 for DPB1. All discovery cohort repertoires had been generated using a single sequencing platform. Donor age, sex, ethnicity and CMV serostatus were compiled together with the repertoire data. The investigation overall reported the following: When HLA alleles, especially DR and DQ, strongly co-occurred, attributing TCR associations to individual alleles was difficult. The cohort was sequenced for TCR beta chains only, and without alpha or paired-chain data the features that could be detected were limited. At a false discovery rate of 0.05, a later analysis linked 15,000 to 20,000 TCR beta sequences to specific HLA alleles. A further reported finding was that TCR beta sequences accurately predicted the HLA-A and HLA-B alleles for most subjects in the first cohort. Sequencing depth was assumed to be roughly uniform across donors in the presence/absence analyses, though that assumption may not hold. Because counts were too low, roughly 16 rarely observed V segments, including chromosome 9 orphons, were left out of the earlier analysis of 500 to 650 of the donors. Cytomegalovirus status was reported to be diagnosed by the classifier with high specificity and sensitivity in both the original and validation cohorts. CMV serostatus was the only immune exposure information available for the cohort. A later analysis found that HLA-associated TCR beta chains were more clonally expanded and had lower generation probabilities than equally common non-associated chains. In a later analysis, most CMV-associated TCR beta chains were found to appear HLA-restricted, with HLA associations seemingly driven largely by CMV exposure. In a later analysis, the rate of TCR association differed among HLA loci, with DRB1 alleles having the most associated TCRs and HLA-C alleles having the fewest. A group of highly shared sequence variants was considered likely to be a technical artifact of the sequencing pipeline. The 87-base-pair reads could not distinguish some IMGT-functional V segments, including TRBV6-2 and TRBV6-3, so those segments were excluded. In vitro tests confirmed that a few of the cytomegalovirus-associated TCR beta chains recognize cytomegalovirus antigens. In the study, about 150 TCR beta chains were listed as associated with cytomegalovirus. Most TCR sequences were observed very rarely across donors, whereas some public TCRs were present in many individuals. An earlier analysis of approximately 540 of the donors showed that most TCR beta V segments appeared in productive rearrangements either about 87% or about 30% of the time, which broadly matched IMGT annotations. Linkage disequilibrium might explain the correlated functional status among segregating V segments, but an unknown experimental factor could not be ruled out. Because HLA typing was missing for some donors at each locus, association tests included only the typed subset. An association between a missense DCLRE1C variant and V-gene and J-gene trimming of TCR beta chains was found in a later genetic analysis and replicated in an independent cohort. A later genetic analysis reported fewer N-insertions in productive TCRs among donors in an Asian-associated ancestry cluster than the approximately 670-donor mean. The authors suggested that the approach could potentially be extended to other disease states and immunological phenotypes. Several of the top co-occurrence clusters appeared to be linked to parvovirus B19, influenza, CMV and Epstein-Barr virus, according to a later analysis.

The CDR3 numbers 13 residues from cysteine through phenylalanine. The DNA shown is the 39-base CDR3, in frame from base 1. Preparation of the library involved the immunoSEQ multiplex PCR assay. For the multiplex PCR, a mixture combining 60 forward primers for TCR Vbeta segments and 13 reverse primers for TCR Jbeta segments was used. Amplification of the CDR3 region of rearranged TCR beta genes was performed with a multiplex PCR assay on genomic DNA. Amplified TCR beta libraries were sequenced as 87-base-pair reads on the Illumina HiSeq System. In the original analysis: A later analysis counted some 80 million unique TCR beta chains across the 666 repertoires, and roughly 9.9 million of these chains were shared by at least two donors. A nearest-neighbor algorithm error-corrected the raw reads and collapsed the reads into unique sequences, merging closely related sequences to remove PCR and sequencing errors. To assign V, D and J gene segments, CDR3 sequences were aligned to IMGT reference sequences. For a sequence to be retained, at least a six-nucleotide match to both a V gene segment and a J gene segment was required. A rearrangement was called productive if the CDR3 had no stop codons and remained in frame with V and J, and every other rearrangement was called non-productive. CDR3 was defined by IMGT convention, running from the second conserved V-encoded cysteine to the conserved J-encoded phenylalanine. In an earlier analysis of 500 to 650 of the donors, sequences lacking an unambiguous match to a single V gene segment were excluded. An earlier analysis of about 600 of the donors called V segments functional above 56.7% productive rearrangements and segregating when the between-donor standard deviation exceeded 5%. To diagnose cytomegalovirus status from the catalog of TCR beta chain sequences, a statistical classification framework was built. In a later analysis, V and J genes were assigned by comparing TCR nucleotide sequences against IMGT/GENE-DB human TR gene sequences. Using the TCRdist pipeline, a later analysis assigned CDR3 sequences along with most-parsimonious VDJ recombination scenarios. A later analysis defined each TCR beta chain by its CDR3 amino acid sequence plus V-gene family, and excluded reads lacking a unique V-gene family. As a way to deal with suspected cross-contamination and a sequencing artifact, a later analysis dropped over 550 nucleotide sequences that were highly shared and had low generation probability. In a later analysis, a clonal expansion index was calculated for each public chain from normalized within-repertoire ranks of inferred template counts. A later analysis computed generation probabilities with a VDJ recombination model fitted to out-of-frame rearrangements, and checked the results against IGoR. A later analysis scored TCR-TCR, TCR-HLA and TCR-CMV co-occurrence with hypergeometric tests, applying a repertoire-size bias correction to TCR pairs. To estimate false discovery rates, a later analysis permuted the HLA or CMV assignments 20 times. In a later analysis, co-occurring TCRs were grouped using DBSCAN, and TCRdist sequence similarity was added for clustering within HLA-allele-positive subsets. Repertoires with fewer than 30,000 or more than 120,000 public chains, plus five repertoires with anomalous nucleotide sharing, were excluded from co-occurrence clustering. Drawn from immuneACCESS, this table holds only the in-frame rearrangements with V and J called that TCRdb kept. Clones are partly lost; checked studies trace under half to an unresolved V gene and leave the rest unexplained. The V and J calls and clone size were taken over from that table, and D and trimming were inferred from the DNA. In this sample the table shows fewer than 150,000 clones, approximately 80% of which occur a single time. The ten largest clones take up less than 3% of the sample.

To note about this clone: It lacks a known antigen. Base qualities were left out, and no much larger clone turns up one base away.

The cohort comprised 666 healthy bone marrow donors. Cohort members were all nominally healthy when sampled, although unrecorded immune exposures were likely present. The donor tested CMV seronegative and was one of the 352 seronegative cohort members. A peripheral blood sample was provided by each donor, and peripheral blood mononuclear cells were used for TCR beta sequencing. The Qiagen DNeasy Blood Extraction Kit was used to extract genomic DNA from the blood cell samples. This TCR was sampled from a male donor in good health and CMV-seronegative. The sequencing sample was made of PBMCs. Recombination linked TRBV12-2 to TRBJ1-5. TRBV12-2 is a documented pseudogene. The CDR3 has the sequence CASRLKLPRSEHF. The nucleotides are TGTGCAAGTCGCCTTAAGCTTCCTCGGAGCGAGCATTTT.